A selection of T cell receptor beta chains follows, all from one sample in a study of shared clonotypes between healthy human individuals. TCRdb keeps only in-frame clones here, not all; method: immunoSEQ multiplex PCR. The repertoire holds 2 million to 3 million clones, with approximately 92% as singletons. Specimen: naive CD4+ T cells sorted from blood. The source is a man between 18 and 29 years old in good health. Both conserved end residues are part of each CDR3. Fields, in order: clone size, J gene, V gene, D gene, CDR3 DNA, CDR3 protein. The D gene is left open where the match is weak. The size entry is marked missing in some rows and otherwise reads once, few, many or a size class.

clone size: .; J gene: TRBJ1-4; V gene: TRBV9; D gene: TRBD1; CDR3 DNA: TGTGCCAGCAGCGTAAATCAGGGGGGTAATGAAAAACTGTTTTTT; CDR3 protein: CASSVNQGGNEKLFF
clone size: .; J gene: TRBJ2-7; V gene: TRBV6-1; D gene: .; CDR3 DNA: TGTGCCAGCAGTACCCTCCGGGGAGGCCGCTACGAGCAGTACTTC; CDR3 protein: CASSTLRGGRYEQYF
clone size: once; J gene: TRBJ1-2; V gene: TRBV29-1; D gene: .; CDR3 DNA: TGCAGCTCATCCGATCTCAGATTGGGGGCGGCTAACTATGGCTACACCTTC; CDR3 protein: CSSSDLRLGAANYGYTF
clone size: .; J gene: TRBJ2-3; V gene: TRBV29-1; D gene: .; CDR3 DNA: TGCAGCGTTGGTAGGGGGCGGGGAGATACGCAGTATTTT; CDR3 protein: CSVGRGRGDTQYF
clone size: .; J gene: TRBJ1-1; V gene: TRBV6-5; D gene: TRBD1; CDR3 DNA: TGTGCCAGCAGTTACACAGGACAGGGGGGATCGGCTTTCTTT; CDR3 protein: CASSYTGQGGSAFF
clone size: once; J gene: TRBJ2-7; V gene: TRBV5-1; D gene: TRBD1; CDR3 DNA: TGCGCCAGCAGCGTGTTAGGGGGCAGCTACGAGCAGTACTTC; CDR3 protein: CASSVLGGSYEQYF
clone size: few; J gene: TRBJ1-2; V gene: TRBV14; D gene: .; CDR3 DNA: TGTGCCAGCAGCCGCGTAAACTATGGCTACACCTTC; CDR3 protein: CASSRVNYGYTF
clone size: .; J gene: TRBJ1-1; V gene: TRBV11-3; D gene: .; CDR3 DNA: TGTGCCAGCAGCTTAGAGGCTGGGACTGAAGCTTTCTTT; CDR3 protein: CASSLEAGTEAFF
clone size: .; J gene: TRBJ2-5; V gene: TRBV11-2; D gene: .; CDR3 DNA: TGTGCCAGCAGCTTAGTTTGGGGAGAGACCCAGTACTTC; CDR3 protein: CASSLVWGETQYF
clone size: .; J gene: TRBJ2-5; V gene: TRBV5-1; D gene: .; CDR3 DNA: TGCGCCAGCAGCTTGGGCGGGAACCTAAGGGAGACCCAGTACTTC; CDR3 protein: CASSLGGNLRETQYF
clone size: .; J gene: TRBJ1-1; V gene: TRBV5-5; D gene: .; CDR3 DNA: TGTGCCAGCAGCTTGCTCCGTCCGGAGACTGAAGCTTTCTTT; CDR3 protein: CASSLLRPETEAFF
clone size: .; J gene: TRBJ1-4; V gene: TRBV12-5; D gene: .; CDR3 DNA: TGTGCTATCGCGGGGGGCGAAAATGAAAAACTGTTTTTT; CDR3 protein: CAIAGGENEKLFF
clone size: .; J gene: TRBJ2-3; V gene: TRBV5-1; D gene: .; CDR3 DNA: TGCGCCAGCAGCTTATCAGGGGAGAACACAGATACGCAGTATTTT; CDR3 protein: CASSLSGENTDTQYF
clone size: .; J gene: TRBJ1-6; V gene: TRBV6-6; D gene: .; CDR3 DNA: TGTGCCAGCAGTTCCCTACAGGTGTCACCCCTCCACTTT; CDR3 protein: CASSSLQVSPLHF
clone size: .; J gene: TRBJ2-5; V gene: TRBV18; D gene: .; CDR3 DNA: TGTGCCAGCTCACCACTGGGGGGAGGAGAGACCCAGTACTTC; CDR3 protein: CASSPLGGGETQYF
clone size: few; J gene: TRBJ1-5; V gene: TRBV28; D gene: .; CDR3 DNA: TGTGCCAGCAGTTTTTATAATCAGCCCCAGCATTTT; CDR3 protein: CASSFYNQPQHF
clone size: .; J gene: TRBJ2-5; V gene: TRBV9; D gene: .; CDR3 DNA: TGTGCCAGCAGCTTGTTCTCCGGTCCCCAAGAGACCCAGTACTTC; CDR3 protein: CASSLFSGPQETQYF
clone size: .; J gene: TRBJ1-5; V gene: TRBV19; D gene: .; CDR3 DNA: TGTGCCAGTAGTACCCTACTTCTTGGCAATCAGCCCCAGCATTTT; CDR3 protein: CASSTLLLGNQPQHF
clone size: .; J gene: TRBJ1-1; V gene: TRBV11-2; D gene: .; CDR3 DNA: TGTGCCAGCAGCTTAGCCCGACAACCCGAAGCTTTCTTT; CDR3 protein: CASSLARQPEAFF
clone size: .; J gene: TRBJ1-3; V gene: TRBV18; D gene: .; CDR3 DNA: TGTGCCAGCTCGCCATTGATGGTGCAAGACTCTGGAAACACCATATATTTT; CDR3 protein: CASSPLMVQDSGNTIYF
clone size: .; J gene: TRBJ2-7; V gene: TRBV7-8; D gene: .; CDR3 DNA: TGTGCCAGCAGCTTAGCGGTGGCGGGCTACGAGCAGTACTTC; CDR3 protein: CASSLAVAGYEQYF
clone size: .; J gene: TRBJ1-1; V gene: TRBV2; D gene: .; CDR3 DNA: TGTGCCAGCAGTGAGCAAACAGGGAGTAACACTGAAGCTTTCTTT; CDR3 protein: CASSEQTGSNTEAFF
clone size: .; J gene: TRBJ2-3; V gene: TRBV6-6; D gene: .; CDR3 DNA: TGTGCCAGCAGAGATCCAAGCACAGATACGCAGTATTTT; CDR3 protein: CASRDPSTDTQYF
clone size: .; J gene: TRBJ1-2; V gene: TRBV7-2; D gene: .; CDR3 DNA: TGTGCCAGCAGCTTAACCCCCCAGGAGGGACACACCTATGGCTACACCTTC; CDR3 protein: CASSLTPQEGHTYGYTF
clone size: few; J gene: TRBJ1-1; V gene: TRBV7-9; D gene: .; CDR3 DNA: TGTGCCAGCAGCTTTGGGGGAGGGAGCACTGAAGCTTTCTTT; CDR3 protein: CASSFGGGSTEAFF
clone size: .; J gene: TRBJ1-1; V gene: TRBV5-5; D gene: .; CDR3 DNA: TGTGCCAGCAGCTTGGTAACTCTAGAAGCTTTCTTT; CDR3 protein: CASSLVTLEAFF
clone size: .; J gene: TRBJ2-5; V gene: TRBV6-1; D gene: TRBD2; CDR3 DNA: TGTGCCAGCAGTGATCCAGCGGGGTCCTTCCAAGAGACCCAGTACTTC; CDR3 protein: CASSDPAGSFQETQYF
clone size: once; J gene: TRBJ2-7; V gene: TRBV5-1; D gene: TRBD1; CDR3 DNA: TGCGCCAGCAGCTTGGGCGGGACAGGGGCCTACGAGCAGTACTTC; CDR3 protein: CASSLGGTGAYEQYF
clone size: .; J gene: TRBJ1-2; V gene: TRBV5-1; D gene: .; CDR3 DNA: TGCGCCAGCAGCGCCACATACGACAGGCTTTATGGCTACACCTTC; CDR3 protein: CASSATYDRLYGYTF
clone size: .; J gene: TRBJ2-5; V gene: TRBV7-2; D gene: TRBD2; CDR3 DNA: TGTGCCAGCAGCTTGGGGTGGACTAGCGGGAGCCAAGAGACCCAGTACTTC; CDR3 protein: CASSLGWTSGSQETQYF
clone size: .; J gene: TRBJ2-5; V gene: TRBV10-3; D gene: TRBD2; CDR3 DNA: TGTGCCATCAGTGAGTCCGGCGGGAGTGAGACCCAGTACTTC; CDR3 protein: CAISESGGSETQYF
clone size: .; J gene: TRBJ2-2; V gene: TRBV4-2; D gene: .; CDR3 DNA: TGTGCCAGCAGCCAACAGGCCCTCTCTAGGACAGCTAACACCGGGGAGCTGTTTTTT; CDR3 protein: CASSQQALSRTANTGELFF
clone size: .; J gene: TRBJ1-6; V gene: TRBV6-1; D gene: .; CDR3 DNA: TGTGCCAGCAGCGGGACTCGACAATCCTCACCCCTCCACTTT; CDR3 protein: CASSGTRQSSPLHF
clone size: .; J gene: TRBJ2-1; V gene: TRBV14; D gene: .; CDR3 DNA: TGTGCCAGCAGCCAAGAGGAAGCGCCGTACAATGAGCAGTTCTTC; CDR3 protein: CASSQEEAPYNEQFF
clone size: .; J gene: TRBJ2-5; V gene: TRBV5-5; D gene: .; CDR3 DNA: TGTGCCAGCAGCGGGGGGCGTCCCGAGACCCAGTACTTC; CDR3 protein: CASSGGRPETQYF
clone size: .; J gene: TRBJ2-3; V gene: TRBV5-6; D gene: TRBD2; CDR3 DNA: TGTGCCAGCAGCTTGGAGACTAGCGGGAGCACAGATACGCAGTATTTT; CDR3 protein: CASSLETSGSTDTQYF
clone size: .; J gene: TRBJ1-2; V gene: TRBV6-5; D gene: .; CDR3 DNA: TGTGCCAGCAGTCGCAACAGGGAAGGCTACACCTTC; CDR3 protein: CASSRNREGYTF
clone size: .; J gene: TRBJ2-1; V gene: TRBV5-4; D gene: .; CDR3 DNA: TGTGCCAGCAGCCGTCCCGAGGGATTCGGTGAGCAGTTCTTC; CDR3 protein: CASSRPEGFGEQFF
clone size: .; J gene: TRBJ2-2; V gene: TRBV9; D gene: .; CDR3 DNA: TGTGCCAGCAGCGTAGGGACCGGGACAAAGTTCACCGGGGAGCTGTTTTTT; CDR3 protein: CASSVGTGTKFTGELFF
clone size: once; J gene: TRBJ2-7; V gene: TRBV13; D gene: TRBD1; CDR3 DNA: TGTGCCAGCAGCCTGGACAGGGATCCGATTTACGAGCAGTACTTC; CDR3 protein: CASSLDRDPIYEQYF
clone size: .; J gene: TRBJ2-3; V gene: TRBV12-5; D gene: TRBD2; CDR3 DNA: TGTGCTAGTGGGACTTTACTAGCGGGAGGGCCATGGGATACGCAGTATTTT; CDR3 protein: CASGTLLAGGPWDTQYF
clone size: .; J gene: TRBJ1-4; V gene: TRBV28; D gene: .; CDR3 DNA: TGTGCCAGCAGCGCGACCCTGGGAGATGAAAAACTGTTTTTT; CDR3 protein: CASSATLGDEKLFF
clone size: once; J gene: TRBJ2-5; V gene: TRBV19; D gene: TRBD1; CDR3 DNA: TGTGCCAGTAGTGGACAGGGTCAGGTGGGGGAGACCCAGTACTTC; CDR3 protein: CASSGQGQVGETQYF